This record concerns one TCR beta chain sequence. The antigen is unknown. MiXCR, applied by TCRdb to the 5' RACE reads, yields one record per CDR3 protein. The sample consists of a few hundred thousand distinct CDR3 sequences, around 22% of them appearing once. Germline V gives CDR1 SNHLY, CDR2 FYNNEI. This CDR3 has 14 amino acids. The V and J ends lost 8 bases and 2 bases respectively, with 14 bases between them. These data are taken from a study of CD8 T cells in ankylosing spondylitis. General observations from the study: In ankylosing spondylitis blood, a motif of seven to nine highly homologous TCR beta variants appeared characteristic. Disease-linked clones reportedly concentrated significantly in matched ankylosing spondylitis synovial fluid.

The receptor was derived from a male donor with ankylosing spondylitis. Material for sequencing was blood, either unsorted or a sorted T cell fraction (not recorded which). The rearrangement joins TRBV2 to TRBJ2-3; D possibly corresponds to TRBD2 (5 bases). The CDR3: CASADFSSTDTQYF. The CDR3 DNA sequence: TGTGCCAGCGCGGACTTTTCGTCCACAGATACGCAGTATTTT.